The 15 T cell receptor beta chains listed next were all sequenced from one sample in a study of technical replicates of blood from a handful of donors. The table came from immunoSEQ multiplex PCR; TCRdb's copy has only in-frame clones and leaves some out. The sample shows around 80,000 clones, roughly 92% of them seen only once. The sequencing input was T cells isolated from PBMCs. All receptors come from a human donor in good health.

The chain joins TRBV12-5 to TRBJ2-7; TRBD1 might be the D (6 bases). The V end lost 1 base, the J end lost 7 bases, and 11 bases lay between the germline ends. This CDR3 has 13 residues. The germline CDR1 and CDR2 sequences are LGHNT and FRNRAP. This chain's CDR3 is CASGLGGLWEQYF. CDR3 DNA: TGTGCTAGTGGTTTGGGGGGGCTGTGGGAGCAGTACTTC.

This clone has just one count. The chain joins TRBV5-4 to TRBJ1-2; 12 nucleotides agree with TRBD1. There are 17 residues in the CDR3. Germline CDR1 and CDR2: SGHNT and YYREEE (reference sequence). Germline trimming cut 4 bases from V and 2 bases from J; bases unmatched to any gene: 9. The CDR3 DNA reads TGTGCCAGCAGCATGGGACAGGGGGCCATGCCGAACTATGGCTACACCTTC. Encoded protein: CASSMGQGAMPNYGYTF.

The chain links TRBV10-1 to TRBJ1-5; 7 bases line up with TRBD1. With 7 bases clipped from V and 0 bases from J, the junction kept 12 bases outside the gene matches. The CDR3 consists of 17 residues. Germline V gives CDR1 WNHNN, CDR2 SYGVQD (reference sequence). The CDR3 DNA reads as TGCGCCAGCACCAGAGCTGGGACAGACATTAGCAATCAGCCCCAGCATTTT. Translation: CASTRAGTDISNQPQHF.

The chain employs TRBV14 and TRBJ2-3; 8 positions agree with TRBD2. V shed 0 bases and J 9 bases; nucleotides not matched to a gene: 2. This CDR3 has 13 residues. CDR1 and CDR2 from the germline V gene are SGHDN and FVKESK. Here the CDR3 reads CASSQEWTSTQYF. CDR3 DNA: TGTGCCAGCAGCCAAGAGTGGACTAGCACGCAGTATTTT.

This clone appeared once. The chain has TRBV19 and TRBJ1-3; the match to TRBD1 covers 9 bases. From germline, CDR1 is LNHDA and CDR2 SQIVND (reference sequence). The CDR3 is made up of 16 amino acids. The junction had 3 bases not matched to a gene; V was cut back by 3 bases and J by 0 bases. CDR3 bases: TGTGCCAGTAGTATTACAGGGGGCCGCTCTGGAAACACCATATATTTT. Amino acids: CASSITGGRSGNTIYF.

This chain joins TRBV14 and TRBJ1-5; a possible D gene is TRBD1 (5 bases). The germline V gene encodes CDR1 SGHDN and CDR2 FVKESK. This CDR3 contains 14 residues. V was trimmed by 1 base and J by 3 bases, leaving 7 bases between them. CDR3 sequence reads: CASSQAGNNQPQHF. The CDR3 bases are TGTGCCAGCAGCCAAGCAGGGAACAATCAGCCCCAGCATTTT.

V gene TRBV9 combines with J gene TRBJ1-1; TRBD1 agrees at 7 bases. Trimming cost V 6 bases and J 4 bases; bases outside gene matches: 15. Germline V gene sequence: CDR1 SGDLS, CDR2 YYNGEE. There are 16 residues in the CDR3. Here the CDR3 reads CASTTGTVDILTEAFF. CDR3 nucleotide sequence: TGTGCCAGCACCACCGGGACAGTCGATATTCTCACTGAAGCTTTCTTT.

V and J are TRBV11-2 and TRBJ1-4, with a possible D match to TRBD1 (6 bases). Trimming took off 5 bases at V and 8 bases at J, with 18 bases between the two ends. The CDR3 is 15 residues long. The germline gives CDR1 SGHAT, CDR2 FQNNGV. CDR3 in amino acids: CASSPWQGPEEKLFF. Written as DNA, the CDR3 is TGTGCCAGCAGCCCATGGCAGGGGCCGGAGGAAAAACTGTTTTTT.

The V call is TRBV9, the J call TRBJ1-1; D call uncertain. CDR3 size: 14 residues. Looked up from germline, CDR1 is SGDLS and CDR2 is YYNGEE. V was clipped by 4 bases and J by 1 base, with 11 bases between them. CDR3 nucleotides: TGTGCCAGCAGCCCCGCGGGGTCGAACACTGAAGCTTTCTTT. Translation gives CASSPAGSNTEAFF.

The J gene is TRBJ2-7, the V gene TRBV18; D is possibly TRBD2 (5 bases). CDR1 and CDR2 (germline): KGHSH, LQKENI. V dropped 1 base and J dropped 4 bases, with 23 bases sitting between them. This CDR3 has 18 residues. The CDR3 DNA is TGTGCCAGCTCACCACTTATGAATGATCGGGGTAGGAAATACGAGCAGTACTTC. This encodes CASSPLMNDRGRKYEQYF. Full variable domain (rest looked up from reference TRBV18 and TRBJ2-7): NAGVMQNPRHLVRRRGQEARLRCSPMKGHSHVYWYRQLPEEGLKFMVYLQKENIIDESGMPKERFSAEFPKEGPSILRIQQVVRGDSAAYFCASSPLMNDRGRKYEQYFGPGTRLTVT.

The gene calls are TRBV30 and TRBJ1-4; 7 nucleotides line up with TRBD1. CDR3 size: 14 residues. V lost 2 bases, J lost 7 bases, and 7 bases stayed unmatched. Looked up from germline, CDR1 is GTSNPN and CDR2 is SVGIG (reference sequence). CDR3 DNA: TGTGCCTGGAGTCCCGGGGGGGACAGTGAAAAACTGTTTTTT. Translating it yields CAWSPGGDSEKLFF.

CDR3 region: CASSLRRRYSVVHEQFF. CDR3 DNA: TGTGCCAGCAGCTTGCGCAGGAGGTATTCGGTGGTTCATGAGCAGTTCTTC. The chain combines TRBV5-7 with TRBJ2-1; TRBD2 might be the D (5 bases). TRBV5-7 has ORF status, its function being uncertain. Trimming stripped 1 base from V and 8 bases from J, with 22 bases between. The CDR3 runs 17 residues.

This clone was observed a handful of times. This rearrangement joins TRBV30 to TRBJ1-2, with 9 bases lining up with TRBD1. Germline loops: CDR1 GTSNPN, CDR2 SVGIG (reference sequence). This CDR3 is 14 amino acids long. The V and J ends lost 0 bases and 7 bases, in that order; junction bases with no gene match: 6. This CDR3 is CAWSVLRDRAGYTF. CDR3 bases: TGTGCCTGGAGTGTATTGCGGGACAGGGCTGGCTACACCTTC. Together with reference TRBV30 and TRBJ1-2, the CDR3 gives the full variable domain: SQTIHQWPATLVQPVGSPLSLECTVEGTSNPNLYWYRQAAGRGLQLLFYSVGIGQISSEVPQNLSASRPQDRQFILSSKKLLLSDSGFYLCAWSVLRDRAGYTFGSGTRLTVV.

V is TRBV9 and J is TRBJ2-1; 14 positions agree with TRBD2. Germline CDR1 reads SGDLS; CDR2 reads YYNGEE. The CDR3 runs to 15 residues. The trim removed 6 bases at V and 10 bases at J, leaving 9 bases unmatched. CDR3: CASTAGLAGVGEQFF. DNA of the CDR3: TGTGCCAGCACCGCGGGACTAGCGGGAGTAGGAGAGCAGTTCTTC.

This clone was counted only a few times. J is TRBJ1-1 and V is TRBV29-1; tentative D call: TRBD1 (6 bases). Looked up from germline, CDR1 is SQVTM and CDR2 is ANQGSEA. This CDR3 contains 16 residues. Between the trimmed V and J ends, which lost 3 bases and 3 bases, there was a span of 20 bases. The CDR3 DNA reads TGCAGCGTTGACGGGGGGGCGCTGGGTACAGACACTGAAGCTTTCTTT. Translating it yields CSVDGGALGTDTEAFF.